This section outlines one T cell receptor beta chain sequence together with its context. The antigen is not known. CDR3 and TCR beta VDJ profiling relied on genomic DNA as the template. TCRdb re-derived calls from the reads in MiXCR, one entry per CDR3 protein. This table has about 160,000 distinct CDR3 sequences, approximately 40% appearing once. This sample was taken from a study of CD8+CD57+ T cells in acquired aplastic anemia. Background on the study: On average, sorted CD4+ and CD8+ cells gave 3.2 ug of DNA. Healthy CD8+ samples averaged approximately 11 million reads.

The CDR3 length is 13 residues. Germline CDR1 MNHNS, CDR2 SASEGT. The germline V and J ends were trimmed by 6 bases and 9 bases, with 15 bases remaining between them. Study results and caveats: Patients had roughly 31 CD8+ CDR3 sequences in common with controls (the shared set). The CD8+ Simpson's diversity of patients and controls was not significantly different.

Sample: sorted CD4+, CD8+, or CD8+CD57+ T cells (not recorded which) from PBMCs. The chain carries TRBV6-1 and TRBJ2-1, with D perhaps TRBD1 (6 bases). The receptor was derived from a human donor in good health. For the CDR3, the DNA is TGTGCCAGCAGACGAACCCAGGGGTCTGAGCAGTTCTTC. Translated, it gives CASRRTQGSEQFF.